This section outlines one T cell receptor beta chain sequence together with its context. Primed by a sample-barcoded 5' primer and a J-beta primer mix, a second PCR proceeded for roughly 7 to 12 cycles. Individual samples furnished no less than 2.5 million CDR3-containing paired-end reads apiece. Each CDR3 protein gets one entry after TCRdb re-called the 5' RACE reads with MiXCR. The data show about 780,000 distinct CDR3 sequences, with around 24% seen just once and 3% held by the top ten. CDR1 and CDR2 from the germline V gene are SNHLY and FYNNEI. The V and J ends lost 0 bases and 7 bases respectively, with 11 bases between them. This CDR3 spans 14 amino acids. This sample was included in a study of blood T cells in healthy people across ages. This sample also belongs to another study, concerning T cells of mothers and their children. That report adds: Both sample barcodes and 2-4 random nucleotides came from the M1S primer of the second PCR. For unrelated pairs as for related ones, thymic selection shapes TCR recombination output similarly.

Input material: blood. The genes are TRBV2 and TRBJ2-3; the D gene is possibly TRBD2 (6 bases). This receptor was taken from a boy between 10 and 17 years old in good health. This CDR3 is CASSEALRGNTQYF. The CDR3 DNA reads TGTGCCAGCAGTGAAGCGCTTCGGGGGAATACGCAGTATTTT.